This is a list of T cell receptor beta chains from one sample in a study of blood T cell repertoires in COVID-19. Here immunoSEQ multiplex PCR was the method, and the copy in TCRdb shows in-frame clones only, minus some. The sample has roughly 260,000 clones, 88% seen once. Sequencing input: peripheral blood. The receptor set was obtained from a man in his fifties or sixties who had recovered from COVID-19. CDR3s include the opening cysteine and the closing phenylalanine or tryptophan. The D gene is left open where the match is weak. Expanded clones get a size class; other rows say once, few or many, or leave the size out.

>TRBJ2-1|once|TRBD1|TRBV5-6
CASSLVLGGTGYNNEQFF
TGTGCCAGCAGCTTGGTCCTTGGTGGGACAGGGTATAACAATGAGCAGTTCTTC
>TRBJ2-5|NA|NA|TRBV6-2/TRBV6-3
CASSYPPAEPQETQYF
TGTGCCAGCAGTTACCCCCCAGCGGAGCCCCAAGAGACCCAGTACTTC
>TRBJ2-7|NA|NA|TRBV7-3
CASSDQHRPPYEQYF
TGTGCCAGCAGCGACCAACACAGGCCCCCCTACGAGCAGTACTTC
>TRBJ1-1|NA|NA|TRBV2
CASSLAENTEAFF
TGTGCCAGCAGCCTGGCGGAGAACACTGAAGCTTTCTTT
>TRBJ1-1|NA|TRBD1|TRBV27
CASSPETGLGNTEAFF
TGTGCCAGCAGTCCCGAGACAGGGCTCGGGAACACTGAAGCTTTCTTT
>TRBJ2-2|NA|NA|TRBV5-1
CASRPTSTGELFF
TGCGCCAGCAGACCGACAAGCACCGGGGAGCTGTTTTTT
>TRBJ2-1|NA|TRBD1|TRBV15
CATSSDRGDEQFF
TGTGCCACCAGCAGCGACAGGGGGGATGAGCAGTTCTTC
>TRBJ2-2|NA|NA|TRBV18
CASSPPLRGEAGELFF
TGTGCCAGCTCACCACCGCTTCGCGGGGAGGCCGGGGAGCTGTTTTTT
>TRBJ2-1|NA|NA|TRBV7-2
CASSLSGRGGIGYNEQFF
TGTGCCAGCAGCTTATCGGGTAGGGGAGGTATCGGATACAATGAGCAGTTCTTC
>TRBJ2-7|NA|TRBD1|TRBV27
CASSRTGGPSPYEQYF
TGTGCCAGCAGTCGGACAGGGGGCCCCTCACCCTACGAGCAGTACTTC
>TRBJ2-1|NA|TRBD1|TRBV5-1
CASRPGTGVYNEQFF
TGCGCCAGCAGGCCCGGGACAGGGGTCTACAATGAGCAGTTCTTC
>TRBJ1-2|NA|NA|TRBV27
CASRGTGIGFYGYTF
TGTGCCAGCAGGGGAACAGGGATCGGGTTCTATGGCTACACCTTC
>TRBJ1-5|once|NA|TRBV5-6
CASSLYRRHQPQHF
TGTGCCAGCAGCTTGTACAGGAGACATCAGCCCCAGCATTTT
>TRBJ1-6|many|NA|TRBV11-2
CASSLSYNSPLHF
TGTGCCAGCAGCCTATCCTATAATTCACCCCTCCACTTT
>TRBJ2-1|NA|TRBD2|TRBV20-1
CSARGEGEQFF
TGCAGTGCTAGAGGGGAGGGAGAGCAGTTCTTC
>TRBJ2-5|NA|TRBD2|TRBV6-5
CASSYARGGLVETQYF
TGTGCCAGCAGTTATGCCCGGGGGGGGCTCGTGGAGACCCAGTACTTC
>TRBJ2-7|few|NA|TRBV19
CASNMRIGVDEQYF
TGTGCCAGTAATATGAGGATAGGGGTCGACGAGCAGTACTTC
>TRBJ1-1|NA|NA|TRBV18
CASSTDKMPNTEAFF
TGTGCCAGCTCAACAGACAAAATGCCGAACACTGAAGCTTTCTTT
>TRBJ2-2|NA|NA|TRBV5-1
CASSLSISAGATGELFF
TGCGCCAGCAGCTTGTCTATCAGTGCAGGGGCAACCGGGGAGCTGTTTTTT
>TRBJ2-3|NA|NA|TRBV6-4
CASTDNRPSTDTQYF
TGTGCCAGCACCGACAACAGGCCTAGCACAGATACGCAGTATTTT
>TRBJ1-2|once|NA|TRBV3-1/TRBV3-2
CASPLPYRERTNYGYTF
TGTGCCAGCCCCTTACCTTACAGGGAGAGGACTAACTATGGCTACACCTTC
>TRBJ1-2|once|TRBD1|TRBV5-1
CASIRTGVNYGYTF
TGCGCCAGCATCCGCACAGGGGTTAACTATGGCTACACCTTC
>TRBJ1-1|NA|NA|TRBV18
CASSPDPGKVTEAFF
TGTGCCAGCTCACCAGATCCGGGGAAGGTCACTGAAGCTTTCTTT
>TRBJ2-1|NA|NA|TRBV7-3
CASSLTRRESNEQFF
TGTGCCAGCAGCTTAACGCGTCGGGAGAGCAATGAGCAGTTCTTC